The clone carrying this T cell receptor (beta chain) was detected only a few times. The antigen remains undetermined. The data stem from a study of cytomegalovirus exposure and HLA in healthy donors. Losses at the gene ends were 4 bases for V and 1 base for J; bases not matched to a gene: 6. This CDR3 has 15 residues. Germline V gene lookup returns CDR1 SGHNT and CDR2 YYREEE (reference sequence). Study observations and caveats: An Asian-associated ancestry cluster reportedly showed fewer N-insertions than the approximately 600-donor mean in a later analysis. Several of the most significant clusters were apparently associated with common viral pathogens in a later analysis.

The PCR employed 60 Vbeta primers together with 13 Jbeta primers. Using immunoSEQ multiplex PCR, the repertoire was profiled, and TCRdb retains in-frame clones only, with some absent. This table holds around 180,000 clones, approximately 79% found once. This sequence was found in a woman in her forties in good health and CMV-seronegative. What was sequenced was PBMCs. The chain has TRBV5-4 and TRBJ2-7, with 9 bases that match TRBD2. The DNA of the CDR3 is TGTGCCAGCAGCCAAGCGGGGGGCCTTTCCTACGAGCAGTACTTC. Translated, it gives CASSQAGGLSYEQYF. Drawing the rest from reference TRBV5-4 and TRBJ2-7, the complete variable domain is ETGVTQSPTHLIKTRGQQVTLRCSSQSGHNTVSWYQQALGQGPQFIFQYYREEENGRGNFPPRFSGLQFPNYSSELNVNALELDDSALYLCASSQAGGLSYEQYFGPGTRLTVT.